This entry features one T cell receptor (beta chain) sequence. Its antigen is not known. This sample is drawn from a study of cytomegalovirus exposure and HLA in healthy donors. This table comes from immunoSEQ multiplex PCR, and its TCRdb copy is limited to in-frame clones, with some not included. The sample lists over 250,000 clones; roughly 90% were seen once. Study findings and constraints: In vitro experiments confirmed that a few CMV-associated chains were specific for CMV antigens. For most TCR sequences rarity was the rule, although some public TCRs occurred in many donors. Subsequent analysis revealed that first-cohort TCR clusters tended to co-occur in the approximately 120 validation repertoires.

The donors were in the approximately 120-subject validation cohort; that cohort was separate from the roughly 700-subject first cohort. The CDR3 spans 16 residues. Germline-derived CDR1 and CDR2 are LGHNA and YSLEER. The V and J ends lost 1 base and 0 bases respectively, with 9 bases between them. Sequencing was carried out using PBMCs. The origin of this receptor is a woman aged 25 to 45 in good health and CMV-seropositive. V is TRBV4-3 and J is TRBJ2-2; possibly TRBD1 or TRBD2 for D (5 bases each). CDR3: CASSQARGSNTGELFF. The DNA for the CDR3 is TGCGCCAGCAGCCAAGCGAGGGGCTCGAACACCGGGGAGCTGTTTTTT.